Detailed here is one T cell receptor beta chain. Its antigen remains unidentified. Per-base quality was not reported, and no clone a single base away is much larger than it. Each collaborating institution followed its own protocols to collect whole blood in K2EDTA tubes. For TCRbeta analysis, collaborators shipped samples in one of three forms: frozen whole blood, isolated PBMCs, or DNA extracted from either of those sample types. These data originate in a study of blood T cell repertoires in COVID-19 (dated by TCRdb to the early 2020s). At the level of the whole study: Samples covering the acute and convalescent phases of COVID-19 were provided by collaborators in the United States, Italy and Spain. Nearly every sample came with metadata listing a de-identified subject ID, COVID-19 status, age in years and sex. Deeply sampled blood TCRbeta repertoires from subjects exposed to, actively infected with, or recovered from COVID-19 were included in the dataset. The repertoires were released in a freely available public database intended as a resource for research on the immune response to SARS-CoV-2. The samples were drawn from two sources: the first 160 participants of the ongoing ImmuneRACE study, and 1,200 or so subjects contributed by 6 global collaborators. The material from the prospective study consisted of cDNA or gDNA derived from T cells, B-cell-depleted T cells, or PBMCs. Where available, HLA class I and class II types were obtained from metadata supplied by the sample provider rather than from assay-based typing. The full study reports these points: The amount of clinical and demographic metadata varied by source and participant and was provided uncurated.

The junction shows trimming of 5 bases on V and 4 bases on J, and the gene matches do not reach 8 bases of it. The germline V gene (reference sequence) supplies CDR1 SEHNR and CDR2 FQNEAQ. Counted from cysteine to phenylalanine, this CDR3 has 15 amino acids. Here the CDR3 DNA is all that survives: 45 bases in frame from base 1. TCRbeta CDR3 regions were amplified from genomic DNA by means of the immunoSEQ Assay, a bias-controlled multiplex PCR. For the original study's pipeline: The number of nucleated cells in each sample was estimated by amplification of reference gene primers within the assay. To quantify the absolute abundance of each unique TCRbeta CDR3 rearrangement, sequence reads were collapsed and filtered. For each sample, productive Simpson clonality was calculated as the square root of Simpson's diversity index across productive rearrangements. The immuneACCESS repertoire file appears here via TCRdb, limited to in-frame rearrangements. These files lack a portion of the clones; in checked studies, under half of the deficit traces to unresolved V genes, and the cause of the others is not known. V and J calls and clone size come straight from that table; D and trimming were deduced from the DNA. The sample table contains 70,000 or so clones; only one count was recorded for about nine tenths of them. Roughly 28% of the sample lies in the top ten.

Sequenced: peripheral blood. This clonotype was obtained from an elderly woman with active or convalescent COVID-19. Here the chain combines TRBV7-9 and TRBJ1-3, with 7 middle bases fitting TRBD1. The CDR3 has the sequence CASSLGDREGNTIYF. In nucleotide form, the sequence is TGTGCCAGCAGCCTTGGAGACAGGGAGGGAAACACCATATATTTT.